The clone carrying this TCR beta chain was recorded many times. What it binds is not known. V lost 4 bases and J lost 1, with 3 bases in between. This CDR3 comprises 12 residues. Germline V gives CDR1 KGHDR, CDR2 SFDVKD. This sample is drawn from a study of T cells in Graves' hyperthyroidism and ophthalmopathy. Study-level findings and limits: With a median lead of 6.5 months before onset, the model predicted ophthalmopathy.

TCR beta CDR3 regions were amplified from RNA transcripts. First-round RT-PCR with HTBI primers amplified the TCR CDR3 region. TCRdb reanalysed the multiplex PCR reads using MiXCR and keeps one entry per CDR3 protein. This sample has about 560,000 distinct CDR3 sequences, with around 13% found just once. This TCR was recovered from a woman in her thirties or forties with Graves' hyperthyroidism. What was sequenced was blood. V and J are TRBV24-1 and TRBJ2-5; D remains unclear. CDR3 bases: TGTGCCACCAGTGACACCCAAGAGACCCAGTACTTC. Its translation is CATSDTQETQYF.